The source of this TCR beta chain is a study of shared clonotypes between healthy human individuals (TCRdb year 2020). In the study overall: The cohort comprised a couple of women and a few men aged 18 to 49 years. Per donor, leukapheresis produced somewhere between about 0.85 and 8.9 billion PBMCs. For each donor, three plates each were used for CD4 naive and CD4 memory, two plates were used for CD8 naive, and one plate was used for CD8 memory. Blood TCR repertoires of several healthy adults were deeply sequenced to estimate repertoire size and the extent of clonotype sharing between individuals. Libraries were prepared and TCR repertoires were sequenced by different laboratories using diverse techniques, in order to increase sequencing depth and limit assay-specific biases. Here is what the overall study found, with its caveats: Even with the large sequencing depth, rarefaction of the sorted-subset datasets indicated that sequencing was incomplete. Pairwise subsampling indicated that sequencing depth was expected to affect the degree of clonotype sharing among donors. Across a handful of donors, roughly 5.4% of naive CD4, roughly 3.4% of naive CD8, 2.3% of memory CD4, and approximately 0.4% of memory CD8 clonotypes were shared. The small number of donors limited the genetic and exposure-history diversity represented. Larger estimated clonotype richness was generally found for naive subsets than for memory subsets. Compared with non-shared clonotypes, the clonotypes found in all four sorted-subset donors had higher generation probabilities. Sampling was restricted to blood, and TCR repertoires in tissue are likely to differ from TCR repertoires in blood.

CD8 naive samples were CD45RO-negative cells positively selected for CCR7, giving a CD45RA+CCR7+ population that excluded TemRA cells. Donors were healthy HIV-negative adults with no recently reported acute infections or vaccinations. Every donor was a Caucasian adult living in Nashville, Tennessee, USA. After blood collection by leukapheresis, PBMCs were isolated using Ficoll-Histopaque density gradient centrifugation and then cryopreserved in the vapor phase of liquid nitrogen. Purity and quantity of every magnetically sorted T cell population were checked by analytical flow cytometry. From each sorted fraction, genomic DNA was isolated and quantified by UV absorbance on a Nanodrop 2000c. As concerns this clone: Its antigen is still unknown. No base-level quality is on record; no much larger clone is a single base apart. Additional DNA sequences in this sample encode the identical CDR3.

The junction shows trimming of 1 base on V and 5 bases on J, plus 7 bases between the germline ends. CDR1 and CDR2, looked up from the germline V gene, are SGDLS and YYNGEE. Reading from cysteine to phenylalanine, the CDR3 counts 13 amino acids. The DNA shown is the 39-base CDR3, in frame from base 1. Using the deep immunoSEQ assay, multiplex PCR amplified TCR CDR3 regions from genomic DNA. Extracted genomic DNA from each cell subset was spread evenly across all wells of several immunoSEQ 96-well plates, with each plate serving as a replicate. For sorted subsets, about 200 ng genomic DNA, equal to 30,000 or so T cell genomes, was loaded into each replicate PCR. Purified libraries were quantified with a Qubit 3.0 fluorometer, sized on a Bioanalyzer 2100, and re-quantified with the KAPA Library Quantification kit. Each immunoSEQ 96-well plate was sequenced on its own single-read 150-cycle Illumina NextSeq 550 flow cell. The authors' pipeline ran thus. Because the immunoSEQ output held only junctional sequences and lacked quality scores, the filtering could not match the filtering applied to full-length reads. To assign V/J genes and CDR3, sequences were annotated using PyIR, a Python wrapper for IgBLAST v1.9, with IMGT germline references. Reads were filtered out if the reads had weak V/J assignments (E-value above 1e-6), no CDR3, stop codons, out-of-frame junctions, or ambiguous translated residues. A V3J clonotype was defined by an identical inferred V gene, J gene, and CDR3 amino acid sequence. To compute the percentage overlap between repertoires, the number of shared unique clonotypes was divided by the size of the smaller repertoire. Richness of each repertoire was evaluated using RTK rarefaction, the Chao1 estimator, and Recon v2.1 estimates of unobserved clonotypes. OLGA was used to compute generation probabilities for all TCRbeta clonotypes that the gDNA method yielded from a few donors. Sourced from immuneACCESS, this table was stored by TCRdb with only in-frame sequences that have V and J called. A share of the clones is absent; for the studies checked, an unresolved V gene accounts for under half, and the remainder has no known explanation. V, J and clone size reflect that table, while D and trimming were determined from the DNA. This sample holds some 2 million clones; about 95% were observed only once. The ten largest account for about 1.1% of the sample.

The sequence joins TRBV9 to TRBJ2-1, with TRBD1 as a weak D call on 6 bases. What was sequenced was naive CD8+ T cells sorted from blood. This specimen's cell subset or site label, per the study, means: CD45RA+CCR7+. The sequence was obtained from a young man in good health. The CDR3 amino acid sequence is: CASSVSGDNEQFF. The sequence in DNA is TGTGCCAGCAGCGTATCAGGGGACAATGAGCAGTTCTTC.